This T cell receptor (beta chain) derives from a study of T cell responses to AZD1222 COVID-19 vaccine. CDR3 size: 12 residues. Germline V lookup: CDR1 SQVTM, CDR2 ANQGSEA. V was clipped by 4 bases and J by 7 bases, with 11 bases between them. The method was immunoSEQ multiplex PCR; TCRdb's version includes in-frame clones alone and lacks a portion of them. The sample yields about 120,000 clones, roughly 88% seen once. The receptor was isolated from an adult in good health. Sequences were derived from peripheral blood, sampled on day 0 of AZD1222 vaccination. The rearrangement joins TRBV29-1 to TRBJ2-1; no definite D call. The CDR3 DNA reads TGCAGCGTTGCGGTTGCGGAGAATGAGCAGTTCTTC. Its protein is CSVAVAENEQFF.